This TCR beta chain was identified in a study of T-cell memory formation after mild COVID-19. TCRdb passed the 5' RACE reads through MiXCR, listing each CDR3 protein once. The sample records fewer than 450,000 distinct CDR3 sequences, roughly 24% being singletons. There are a few counts of this clonotype. This CDR3 comprises 16 residues. Germline CDR1 reads SGHDT; CDR2 reads YYEEEE. The trim removed 3 bases at V and 0 bases at J, leaving 6 bases unmatched. Input material: PBMCs or a T cell subset sorted from them (not recorded which). The sequence came from an adult woman who had mild COVID-19 (a few samples of this study predate the infection). Cell type and time point are not known. V gene TRBV5-6 combines with J gene TRBJ2-3; 8 bases align to TRBD2. The CDR3 spells CASSSPTSVSTDTQYF. CDR3 nucleotides: TGTGCCAGCAGCTCGCCGACTAGCGTAAGCACAGATACGCAGTATTTT. The complete variable domain, with remaining parts taken from reference TRBV5-6 and TRBJ2-3, reads DAGVTQSPTHLIKTRGQQVTLRCSPKSGHDTVSWYQQALGQGPQFIFQYYEEEERQRGNFPDRFSGHQFPNYSSELNVNALLLGDSALYLCASSSPTSVSTDTQYFGPGTRLTVL.